This T cell receptor (beta chain) is drawn from a study of CD8+CD57+ T cells in acquired aplastic anemia. Points from the study as a whole: Patients were compared with controls for CD8+ Simpson's diversity, and no significant difference emerged.

In regard to this clonotype: What it binds is not known.

Using genomic DNA as the template, TCR beta VDJ and CDR3 profiling was carried out. TCRdb ran MiXCR on the reads and lists one entry per CDR3 protein. The table records roughly 100,000 distinct CDR3 sequences, 65% to 70% of them present only once. For sequencing, patients were chosen who had shown expansion of CD8+CD57+ cells by flow cytometry. Blood came from patients not yet given any therapy. Germline values: CDR1 DFQATT, CDR2 SNEGSKA (reference sequence). The CDR3 is made up of 16 amino acids. Germline trimming cut 0 bases from V and 8 bases from J; bases unmatched to any gene: 11. Input material: sorted CD4+, CD8+, or CD8+CD57+ T cells (not recorded which) from PBMCs. The clonotype originates from a human donor with aplastic anemia. J is TRBJ2-1 and V is TRBV20-1; TRBD2 matches at 9 bases. Here the CDR3 reads CSARDPMNSGSYEQFF. In nucleotides, the CDR3 is TGCAGTGCTAGAGATCCTATGAATAGCGGGAGCTATGAGCAGTTCTTC.